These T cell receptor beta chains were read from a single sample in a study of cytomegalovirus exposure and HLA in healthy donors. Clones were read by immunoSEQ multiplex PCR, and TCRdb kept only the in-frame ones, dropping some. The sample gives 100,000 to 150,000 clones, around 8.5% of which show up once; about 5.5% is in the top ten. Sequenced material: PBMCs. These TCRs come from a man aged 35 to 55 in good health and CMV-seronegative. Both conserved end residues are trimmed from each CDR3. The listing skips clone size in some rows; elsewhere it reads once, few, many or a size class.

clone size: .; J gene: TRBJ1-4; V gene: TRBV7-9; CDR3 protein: ASTGQGEKLF
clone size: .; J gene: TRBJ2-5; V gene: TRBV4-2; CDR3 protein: ASSQDGASGETQY
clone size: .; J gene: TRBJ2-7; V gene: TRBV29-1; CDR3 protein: SVEEVAGTVYEQY
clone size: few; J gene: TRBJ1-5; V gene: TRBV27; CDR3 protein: ASSLLAGGSQPQH
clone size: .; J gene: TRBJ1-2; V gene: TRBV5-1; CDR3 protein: ASSLGQGSYGYT
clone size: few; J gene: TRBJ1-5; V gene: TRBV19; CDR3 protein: ASSPTGGGQPQH
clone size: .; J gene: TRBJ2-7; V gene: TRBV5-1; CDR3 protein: ASSFTPGSQYEQY
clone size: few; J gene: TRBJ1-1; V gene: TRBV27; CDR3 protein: ASSPRGQGGTEAF
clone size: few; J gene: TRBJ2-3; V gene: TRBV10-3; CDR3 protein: AITGGGADTQY
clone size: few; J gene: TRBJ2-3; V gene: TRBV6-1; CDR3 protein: ATSRGASTDTQY
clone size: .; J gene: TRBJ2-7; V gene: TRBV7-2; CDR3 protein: ASSRTELSYEQY
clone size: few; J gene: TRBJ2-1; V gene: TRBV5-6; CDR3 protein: ASSLRSGRDNEQF
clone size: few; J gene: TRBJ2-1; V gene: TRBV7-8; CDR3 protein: ASSRRRDNYNEQF
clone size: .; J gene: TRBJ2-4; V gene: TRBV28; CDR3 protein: ASSLYSKNIQY
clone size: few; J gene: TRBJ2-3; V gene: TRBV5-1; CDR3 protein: ASSAGTDPDTQY
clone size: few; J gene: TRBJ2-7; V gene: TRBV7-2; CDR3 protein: ASSPRTLYEQY
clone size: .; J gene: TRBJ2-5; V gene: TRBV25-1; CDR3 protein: ASSEMAGGRETQY
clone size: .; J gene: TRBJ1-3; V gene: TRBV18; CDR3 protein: ASSPTPLPSGDSGNTIY
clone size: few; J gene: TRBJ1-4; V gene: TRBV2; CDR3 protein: ASSVTGGNIEKLF
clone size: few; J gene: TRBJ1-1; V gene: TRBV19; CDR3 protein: ASSTGQLNTEAF
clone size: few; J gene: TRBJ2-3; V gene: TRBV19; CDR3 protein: ASSIETPTSTDTQY
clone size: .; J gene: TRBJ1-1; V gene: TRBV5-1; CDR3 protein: ASRVQGWTEAF
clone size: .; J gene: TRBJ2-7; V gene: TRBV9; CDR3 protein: ASSTWTGQEQY
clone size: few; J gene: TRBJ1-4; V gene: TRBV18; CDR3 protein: ASSPMSREKLF
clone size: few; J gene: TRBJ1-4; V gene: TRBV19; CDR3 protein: ATATDGNNEKLF
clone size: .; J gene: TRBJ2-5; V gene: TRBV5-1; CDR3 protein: ASSRDSPQETQY
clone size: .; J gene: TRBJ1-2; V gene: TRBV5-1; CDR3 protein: ASSPGQGTLRYGYT
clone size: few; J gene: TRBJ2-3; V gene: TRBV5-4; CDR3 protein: ASSLELSGNTDTQY
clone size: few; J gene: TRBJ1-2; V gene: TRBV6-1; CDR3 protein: ASPAPLGYGYT
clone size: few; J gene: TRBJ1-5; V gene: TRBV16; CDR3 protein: ASSLVSWPQH
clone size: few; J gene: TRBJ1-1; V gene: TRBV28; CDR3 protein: ATHSGNTEAF
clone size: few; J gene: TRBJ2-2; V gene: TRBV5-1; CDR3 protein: ASSLQNTGELF
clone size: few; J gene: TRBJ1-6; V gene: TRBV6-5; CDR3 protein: ASSPGQGVSPLH
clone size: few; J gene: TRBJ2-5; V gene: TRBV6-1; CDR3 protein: ASTWGGIQETQY
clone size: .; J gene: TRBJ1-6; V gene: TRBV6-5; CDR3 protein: ASSYRTVNSPLH
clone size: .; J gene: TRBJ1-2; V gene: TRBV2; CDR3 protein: ASTAGLLYGYT
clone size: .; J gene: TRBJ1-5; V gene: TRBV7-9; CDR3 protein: ASSQTGGEHQPQH
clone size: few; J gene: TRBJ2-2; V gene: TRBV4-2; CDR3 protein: ASSPDRGRTGELF
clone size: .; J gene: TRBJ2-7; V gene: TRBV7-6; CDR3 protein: ASSYGGDSPSYEQY
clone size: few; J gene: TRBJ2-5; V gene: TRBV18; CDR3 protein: ASSPPLLAGGYQETQY
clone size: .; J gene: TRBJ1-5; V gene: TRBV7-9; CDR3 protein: ASRLGGPQH
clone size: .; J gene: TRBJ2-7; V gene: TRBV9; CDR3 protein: ASSPSGGASTEQY
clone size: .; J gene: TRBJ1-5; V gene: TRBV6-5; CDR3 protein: ASSTRRTAGDPQH
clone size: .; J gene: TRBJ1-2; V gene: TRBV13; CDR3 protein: ASSQDREASLNYGYT
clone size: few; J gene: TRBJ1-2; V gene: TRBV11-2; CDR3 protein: ASSSLRAGGYGYT
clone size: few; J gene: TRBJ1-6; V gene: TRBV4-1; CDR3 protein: ASSQAGTGASPLH
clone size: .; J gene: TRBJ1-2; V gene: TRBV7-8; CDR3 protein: ASSLRDRGPNYGYT
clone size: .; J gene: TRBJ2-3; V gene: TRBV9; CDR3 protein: ASSDGGGLDTQY
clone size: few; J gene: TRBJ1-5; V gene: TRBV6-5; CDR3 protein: ASSYSGQTNQPQH
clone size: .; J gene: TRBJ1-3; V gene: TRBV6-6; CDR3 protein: ASSFSHSGNTIY
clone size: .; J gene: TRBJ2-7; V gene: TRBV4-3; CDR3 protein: ASSQDLDRVPYEQY